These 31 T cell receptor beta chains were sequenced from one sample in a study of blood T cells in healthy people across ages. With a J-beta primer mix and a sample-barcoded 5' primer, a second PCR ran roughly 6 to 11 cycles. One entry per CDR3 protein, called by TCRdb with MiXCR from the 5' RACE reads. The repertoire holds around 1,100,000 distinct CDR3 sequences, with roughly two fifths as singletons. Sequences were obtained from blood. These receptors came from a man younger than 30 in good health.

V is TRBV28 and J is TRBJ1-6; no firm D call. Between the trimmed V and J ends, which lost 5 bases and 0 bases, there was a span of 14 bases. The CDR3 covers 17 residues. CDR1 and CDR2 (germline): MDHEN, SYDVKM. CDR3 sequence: CASSLHGMSSYNSPLHF. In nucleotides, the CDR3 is TGTGCCAGCAGTCTACACGGAATGAGCTCCTATAATTCACCCCTCCACTTT.

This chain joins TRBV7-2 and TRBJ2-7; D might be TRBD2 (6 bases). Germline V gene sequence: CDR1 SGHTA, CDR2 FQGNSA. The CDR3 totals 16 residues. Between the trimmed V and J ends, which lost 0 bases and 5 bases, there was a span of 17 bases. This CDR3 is CASSLASSTGDHEQYF. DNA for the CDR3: TGTGCCAGCAGCTTAGCGAGCAGTACGGGGGACCACGAGCAGTACTTC.

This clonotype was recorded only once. CDR3 amino acids: CASSFPARTGFDGYTF. CDR3 coding DNA: TGTGCCAGCAGCTTTCCCGCGAGGACAGGGTTTGATGGCTACACCTTC. The V call is TRBV7-9, the J call TRBJ1-2, with 8 bases lining up with TRBD1. CDR1 and CDR2 (germline): SEHNR, FQNEAQ (reference sequence). The CDR3 length is 16 residues. V was pared by 3 bases and J by 6 bases, with 12 bases of the junction left unmatched.

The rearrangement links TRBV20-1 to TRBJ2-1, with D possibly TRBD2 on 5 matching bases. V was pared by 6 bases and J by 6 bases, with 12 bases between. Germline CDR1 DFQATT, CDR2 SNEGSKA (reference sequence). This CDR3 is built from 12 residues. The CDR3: CSARTVTNEQFF. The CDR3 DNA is TGCAGTGCGAGGACTGTGACCAATGAGCAGTTCTTC.

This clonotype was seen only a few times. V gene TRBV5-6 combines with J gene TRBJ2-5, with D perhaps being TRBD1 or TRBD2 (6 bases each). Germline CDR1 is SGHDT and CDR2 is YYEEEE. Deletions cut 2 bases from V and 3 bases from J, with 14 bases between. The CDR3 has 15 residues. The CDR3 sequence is CASSFWGAREETQYF. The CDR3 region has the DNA TGTGCCAGCAGCTTTTGGGGGGCGCGAGAAGAGACCCAGTACTTC.

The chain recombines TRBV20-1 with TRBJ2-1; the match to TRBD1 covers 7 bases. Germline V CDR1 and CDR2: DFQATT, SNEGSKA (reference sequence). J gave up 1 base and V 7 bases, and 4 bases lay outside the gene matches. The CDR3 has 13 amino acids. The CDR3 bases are TGCAGTGTTCGGGACAGATCCTACAATGAGCAGTTCTTC. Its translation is CSVRDRSYNEQFF.

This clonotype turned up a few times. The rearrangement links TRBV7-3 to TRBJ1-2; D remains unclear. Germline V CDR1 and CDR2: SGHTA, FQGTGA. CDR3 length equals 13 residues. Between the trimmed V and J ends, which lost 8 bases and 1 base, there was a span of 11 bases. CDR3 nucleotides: TGTGCCAGCCCTTGTCCGGATAACTATGGCTACACCTTC. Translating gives CASPCPDNYGYTF.

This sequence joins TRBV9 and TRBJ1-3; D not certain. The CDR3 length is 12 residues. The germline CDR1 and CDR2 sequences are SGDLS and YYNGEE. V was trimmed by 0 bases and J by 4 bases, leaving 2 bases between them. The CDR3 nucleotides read TGTGCCAGCAGCGTAGGGGGAAACACCATATATTTT. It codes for CASSVGGNTIYF.

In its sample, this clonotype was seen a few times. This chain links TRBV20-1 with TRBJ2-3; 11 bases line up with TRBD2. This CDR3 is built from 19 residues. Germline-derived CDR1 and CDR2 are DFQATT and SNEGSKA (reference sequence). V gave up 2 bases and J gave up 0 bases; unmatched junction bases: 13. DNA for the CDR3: TGCAGTGCTAGAACCCTAGCGGGGGGCCCCTTGATTAGCACAGATACGCAGTATTTT. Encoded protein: CSARTLAGGPLISTDTQYF.

CDR3 nucleotide sequence: TGTGCCAGCAGCCAAGGGGTTCTAGCGGAGACCTACGAGCAGTACTTC. As protein: CASSQGVLAETYEQYF. The rearrangement links TRBV3-1 to TRBJ2-7, with 7 bases fitting TRBD2. Germline CDR1 and CDR2: LGHDT and YNNKEL (reference sequence). The CDR3 is made up of 16 amino acids. Germline trimming cut 1 base from V and 2 bases from J; bases unmatched to any gene: 8.

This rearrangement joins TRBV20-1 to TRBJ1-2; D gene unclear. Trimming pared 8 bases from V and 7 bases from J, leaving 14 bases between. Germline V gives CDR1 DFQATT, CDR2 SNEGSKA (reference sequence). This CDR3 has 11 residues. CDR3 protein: CSTISQGGYTF. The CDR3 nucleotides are TGCAGTACAATCTCACAAGGTGGCTACACCTTC.

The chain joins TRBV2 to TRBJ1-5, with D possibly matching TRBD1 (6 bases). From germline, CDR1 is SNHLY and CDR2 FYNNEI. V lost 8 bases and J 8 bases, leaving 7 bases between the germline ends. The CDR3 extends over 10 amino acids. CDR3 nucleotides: TGTGCCAGCGGGGACAAGCCCCAGCATTTT. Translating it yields CASGDKPQHF.

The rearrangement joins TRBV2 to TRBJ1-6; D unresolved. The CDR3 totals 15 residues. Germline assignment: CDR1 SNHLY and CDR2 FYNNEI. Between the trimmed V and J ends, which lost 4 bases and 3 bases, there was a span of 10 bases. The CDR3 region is CASSVEGIYNSPLHF. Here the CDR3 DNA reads TGTGCCAGCAGTGTCGAAGGAATCTATAATTCACCCCTCCACTTT.

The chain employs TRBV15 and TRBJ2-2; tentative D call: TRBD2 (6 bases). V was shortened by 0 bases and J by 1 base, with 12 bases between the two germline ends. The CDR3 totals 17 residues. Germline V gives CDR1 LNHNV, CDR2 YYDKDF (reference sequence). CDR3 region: CATSRDGGLLNTGELFF. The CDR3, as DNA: TGTGCCACCAGCAGAGATGGGGGACTGCTGAACACCGGGGAGCTGTTTTTT.

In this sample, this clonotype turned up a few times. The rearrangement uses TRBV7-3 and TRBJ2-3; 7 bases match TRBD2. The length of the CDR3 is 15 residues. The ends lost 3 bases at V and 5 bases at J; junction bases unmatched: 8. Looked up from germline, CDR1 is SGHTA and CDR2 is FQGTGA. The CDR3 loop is CASSFVHGGRDTQYF. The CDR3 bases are TGTGCCAGCAGCTTTGTACACGGCGGGAGAGATACGCAGTATTTT.

DNA for the CDR3: TGCGCCAGCAGCCAAGGTGTAGGGGCACACAAGTATGAGCAGTTCTTC. Protein product: CASSQGVGAHKYEQFF. The chain is built from TRBV4-1 and TRBJ2-1; D may be TRBD1 (5 bases). This CDR3 is built from 16 residues. V dropped 1 base and J dropped 8 bases, with 18 bases sitting between them. CDR1 and CDR2 (germline): MGHRA, YSYEKL.

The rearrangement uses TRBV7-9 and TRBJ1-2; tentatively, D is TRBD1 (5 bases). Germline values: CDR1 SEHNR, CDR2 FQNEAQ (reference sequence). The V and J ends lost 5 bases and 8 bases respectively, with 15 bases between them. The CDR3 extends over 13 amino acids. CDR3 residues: CASSDSPWTGYTF. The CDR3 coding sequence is TGTGCCAGCAGCGATTCCCCGTGGACAGGCTACACCTTC.

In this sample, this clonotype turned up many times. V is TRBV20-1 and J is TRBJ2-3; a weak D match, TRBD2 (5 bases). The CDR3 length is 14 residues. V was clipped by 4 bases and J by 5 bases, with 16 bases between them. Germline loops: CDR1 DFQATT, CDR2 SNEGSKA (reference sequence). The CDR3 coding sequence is TGCAGTGCTACTCCTACTAGTCCCAGAGATACGCAGTATTTT. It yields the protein CSATPTSPRDTQYF.

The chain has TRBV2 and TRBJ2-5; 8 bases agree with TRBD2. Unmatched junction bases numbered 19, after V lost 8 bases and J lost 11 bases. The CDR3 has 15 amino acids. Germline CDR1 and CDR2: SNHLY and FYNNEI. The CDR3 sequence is CASHQEGGGPSEQYF. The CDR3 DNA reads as TGTGCCAGCCATCAAGAGGGCGGGGGGCCCAGTGAGCAGTACTTC.

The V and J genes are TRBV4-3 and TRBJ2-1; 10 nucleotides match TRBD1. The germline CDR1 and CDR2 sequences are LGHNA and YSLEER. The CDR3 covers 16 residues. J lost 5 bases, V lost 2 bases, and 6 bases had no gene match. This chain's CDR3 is CASSQTTGTGDNEQFF. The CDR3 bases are TGCGCCAGCAGCCAAACCACCGGGACAGGGGACAATGAGCAGTTCTTC.

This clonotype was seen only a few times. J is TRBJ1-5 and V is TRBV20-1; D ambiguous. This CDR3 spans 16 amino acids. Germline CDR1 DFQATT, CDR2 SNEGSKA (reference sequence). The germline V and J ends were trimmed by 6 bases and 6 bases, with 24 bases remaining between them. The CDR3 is CSASEGDAGWGQPQHF. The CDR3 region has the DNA TGCAGTGCATCAGAGGGCGACGCGGGGTGGGGTCAGCCCCAGCATTTT.

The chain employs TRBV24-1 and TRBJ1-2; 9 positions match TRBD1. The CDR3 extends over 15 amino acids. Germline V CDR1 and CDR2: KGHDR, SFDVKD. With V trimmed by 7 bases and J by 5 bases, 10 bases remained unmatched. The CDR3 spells CATSNGGTGKYGYTF. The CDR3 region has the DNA TGTGCCACCAGCAACGGAGGGACAGGGAAGTATGGCTACACCTTC.

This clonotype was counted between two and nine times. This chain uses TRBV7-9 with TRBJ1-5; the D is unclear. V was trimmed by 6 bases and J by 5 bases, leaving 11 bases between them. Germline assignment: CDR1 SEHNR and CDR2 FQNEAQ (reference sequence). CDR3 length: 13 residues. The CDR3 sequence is CASSSQRHQPQHF. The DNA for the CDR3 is TGTGCCAGCAGTTCTCAGCGACATCAGCCCCAGCATTTT.

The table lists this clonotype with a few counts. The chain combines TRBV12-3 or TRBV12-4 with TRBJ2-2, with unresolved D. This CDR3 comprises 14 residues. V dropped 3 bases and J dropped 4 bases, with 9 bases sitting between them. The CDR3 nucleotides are TGTGCCAGCAGTTTGTCCAAGGGCACCGGGGAGCTGTTTTTT. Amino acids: CASSLSKGTGELFF.

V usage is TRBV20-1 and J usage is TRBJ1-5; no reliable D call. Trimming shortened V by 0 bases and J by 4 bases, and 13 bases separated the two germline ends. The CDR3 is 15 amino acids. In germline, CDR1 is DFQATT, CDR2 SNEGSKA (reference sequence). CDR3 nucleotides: TGCAGTGCTAGAGATCACCGAAGTTCGAATCAGCCCCAGCATTTT. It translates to CSARDHRSSNQPQHF.

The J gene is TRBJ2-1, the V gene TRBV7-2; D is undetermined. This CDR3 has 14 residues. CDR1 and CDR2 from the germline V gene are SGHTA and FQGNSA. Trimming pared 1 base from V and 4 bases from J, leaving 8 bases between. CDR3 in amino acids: CASSLGPAYNEQFF. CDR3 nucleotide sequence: TGTGCCAGCAGCTTAGGCCCAGCTTACAATGAGCAGTTCTTC.

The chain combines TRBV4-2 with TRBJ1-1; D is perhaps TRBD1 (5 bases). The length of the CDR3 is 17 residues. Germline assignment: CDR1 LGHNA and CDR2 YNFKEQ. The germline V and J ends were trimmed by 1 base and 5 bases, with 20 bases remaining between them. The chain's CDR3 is CASSQALGEERWTEAFF. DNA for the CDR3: TGTGCCAGCAGCCAAGCCCTGGGGGAGGAACGGTGGACTGAAGCTTTCTTT.

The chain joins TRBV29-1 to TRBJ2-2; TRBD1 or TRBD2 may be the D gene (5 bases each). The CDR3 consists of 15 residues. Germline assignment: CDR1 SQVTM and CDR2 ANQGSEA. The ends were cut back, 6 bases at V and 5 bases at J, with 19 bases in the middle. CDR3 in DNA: TGCAGCGTCGGACGGATAGGGGAGTCGACCGGGGAGCTGTTTTTT. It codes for CSVGRIGESTGELFF.

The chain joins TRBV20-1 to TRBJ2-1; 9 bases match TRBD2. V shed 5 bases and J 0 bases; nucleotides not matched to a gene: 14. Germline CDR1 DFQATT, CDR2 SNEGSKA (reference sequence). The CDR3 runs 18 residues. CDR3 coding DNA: TGCAGTGCTCGTATTAGCGGGGGTCCCCGCTCCTCCTACAATGAGCAGTTCTTC. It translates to CSARISGGPRSSYNEQFF.

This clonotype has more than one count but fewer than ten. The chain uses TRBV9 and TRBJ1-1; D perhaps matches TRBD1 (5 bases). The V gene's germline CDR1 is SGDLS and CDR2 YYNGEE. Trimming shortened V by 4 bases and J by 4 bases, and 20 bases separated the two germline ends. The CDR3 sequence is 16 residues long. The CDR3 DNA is TGTGCCAGCAGCCCCCTCCAAGGGGTTGAGAGCACTGAAGCTTTCTTT. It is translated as CASSPLQGVESTEAFF.

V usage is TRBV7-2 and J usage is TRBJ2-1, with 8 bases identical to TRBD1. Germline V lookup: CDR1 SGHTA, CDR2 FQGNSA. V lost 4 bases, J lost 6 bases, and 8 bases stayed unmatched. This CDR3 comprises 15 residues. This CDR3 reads CASSSQSGTGNEQFF. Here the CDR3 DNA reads TGTGCCAGCAGCTCCCAATCCGGGACAGGCAATGAGCAGTTCTTC.